This TCR beta chain is drawn from a study of blood T cells in healthy people across ages. Study at large: About one barcoded beta molecule was captured per two T cells (by template switching).

Sample-barcoded 5' priming and a J-beta primer mix drove a second PCR of 7 to 11 cycles. From the 5' RACE reads, TCRdb called clonotypes with MiXCR, one entry per CDR3 protein. The data show about a million distinct CDR3 sequences, less than 45% seen once. This clonotype showed up just once. A junction boundary mismatches the germline segment, possibly from a read error. From germline, CDR1 is MNHEY and CDR2 SMNVEV (reference sequence). This CDR3 is 13 amino acids long. The donors, healthy Caucasians from Russia, were aged roughly 6 to 90. This clonotype was sampled from a man aged 18-30 years in good health. V gene TRBV27 combines with J gene TRBJ1-2, with D hard to call. Sequencing was done on a sample of blood. The CDR3 loop is CASSQALNYDYTF. The CDR3 coding sequence is TGTGCCAGCAGTCAGGCCCTAAACTATGACTACACCTTC.